Listed below are T cell receptor beta chains from one sample, sequenced in a study of precursors of human CD4 cytotoxic T cells. TCRdb called the reads again in MiXCR, with one record for every CDR3 protein. The sample includes roughly 300 distinct CDR3 sequences, 25% to 35% of them seen just once. The sequenced sample consisted of memory CD4+ T cells from blood (PBMCs). The receptor source for this set is a human donor in good health. The CDR3 runs from the conserved cysteine through the conserved F or W. Fields, in order: CDR3 DNA, CDR3 protein, V gene, clone size, J gene, D gene. D genes are given only for firm matches. Rows may omit the clone size; those that give it use once, few, many or a size class.

cdr3_nt: TGTGCCAGCAGTTACGGGGGACAGCTCACAGATACGCAGTATTTT
cdr3_aa: CASSYGGQLTDTQYF
v_call: TRBV6-5
clone_size: large
j_call: TRBJ2-3
d_call: TRBD1

cdr3_nt: TGTGCCAGCAGTCTACTAGCGGGAGCAGATACGCAGTATTTT
cdr3_aa: CASSLLAGADTQYF
v_call: TRBV6-5
clone_size: NA
j_call: TRBJ2-3
d_call: TRBD2

cdr3_nt: TGTGCCAGCCTCCTGGTAGGGGGAAACATTCAGTACTTC
cdr3_aa: CASLLVGGNIQYF
v_call: TRBV12-3/TRBV12-4
clone_size: large
j_call: TRBJ2-4
d_call: NA

cdr3_nt: TGTGCCATCAGTAACGGAGCCACAGATACGCAGTATTTT
cdr3_aa: CAISNGATDTQYF
v_call: TRBV10-3
clone_size: large
j_call: TRBJ2-3
d_call: NA

cdr3_nt: TGTGCCAGTAGTATACTGCTAAGCTCCTACAATGAGCAGTTCTTC
cdr3_aa: CASSILLSSYNEQFF
v_call: TRBV19
clone_size: NA
j_call: TRBJ2-1
d_call: NA

cdr3_nt: TGTGCCAGCAGGAATACAGGGGGCCCCGCCGGGGAGCTGTTTTTT
cdr3_aa: CASRNTGGPAGELFF
v_call: TRBV11-2
clone_size: hyperexpanded
j_call: TRBJ2-2
d_call: TRBD1

cdr3_nt: TGTGCCAGCAGCCCTCCAGGGGCCCCATTTGAGACCCAGTACTTC
cdr3_aa: CASSPPGAPFETQYF
v_call: TRBV11-3
clone_size: NA
j_call: TRBJ2-5
d_call: NA

cdr3_nt: TGTGCCAGTATAGCATATAGCAATCAGCCCCAGCATTTT
cdr3_aa: CASIAYSNQPQHF
v_call: TRBV6-2/TRBV6-3
clone_size: NA
j_call: TRBJ1-5
d_call: NA

cdr3_nt: TGCGCCAGCAGCCAAGAGGACGGCATGGTGGGGGTCACAGATACGCAGTATTTT
cdr3_aa: CASSQEDGMVGVTDTQYF
v_call: TRBV4-1
clone_size: large
j_call: TRBJ2-3
d_call: NA

cdr3_nt: TGTGCCAGCAGTGAGGGGACAGGGGGCACAGATACGCAGTATTTT
cdr3_aa: CASSEGTGGTDTQYF
v_call: TRBV6-4
clone_size: large
j_call: TRBJ2-3
d_call: TRBD1

cdr3_nt: TGTGCCAGCAGTCCCGGGACAGCACTTAACTATGGCTACACCTTC
cdr3_aa: CASSPGTALNYGYTF
v_call: TRBV11-1
clone_size: NA
j_call: TRBJ1-2
d_call: TRBD1

cdr3_nt: TGTGCCAGCAGTTCCCGAGGAGCGGGAGGAGGAGAACGGGGTGAGCAGTTCTTC
cdr3_aa: CASSSRGAGGGERGEQFF
v_call: TRBV6-5
clone_size: NA
j_call: TRBJ2-1
d_call: TRBD2

cdr3_nt: TGTGCCAGCATCTCAAGTCCGGCGGGAGGATACACAGATACGCAGTATTTT
cdr3_aa: CASISSPAGGYTDTQYF
v_call: TRBV12-3/TRBV12-4
clone_size: NA
j_call: TRBJ2-3
d_call: TRBD2

cdr3_nt: TGTGCCAGCAGTTCCCCCACCGGACTAGCGGAGCGCACAGATACGCAGTATTTT
cdr3_aa: CASSSPTGLAERTDTQYF
v_call: TRBV6-6
clone_size: NA
j_call: TRBJ2-3
d_call: TRBD2

cdr3_nt: TGTGCCAGCACCCTAGGGGATGGTGGCACTGAAGCTTTCTTT
cdr3_aa: CASTLGDGGTEAFF
v_call: TRBV6-1
clone_size: NA
j_call: TRBJ1-1
d_call: NA

cdr3_nt: TGTGCCAGCAGCTTAGCAACCGATTATGGCTACACCTTC
cdr3_aa: CASSLATDYGYTF
v_call: TRBV7-9
clone_size: large
j_call: TRBJ1-2
d_call: NA

cdr3_nt: TGTGCCAGCAGACCTCCGGGACAGCAAGAGACCCAGTACTTC
cdr3_aa: CASRPPGQQETQYF
v_call: TRBV27
clone_size: NA
j_call: TRBJ2-5
d_call: TRBD1

cdr3_nt: TGTGCCAGCAGTACTCCGGGGACGACCATCCAAGAGACCCAGTACTTC
cdr3_aa: CASSTPGTTIQETQYF
v_call: TRBV5-5
clone_size: large
j_call: TRBJ2-5
d_call: NA

cdr3_nt: TGCAGTGCGTACAGGGGAGCCAAAAACATTCAGTACTTC
cdr3_aa: CSAYRGAKNIQYF
v_call: TRBV20-1
clone_size: large
j_call: TRBJ2-4
d_call: TRBD1

cdr3_nt: TGTGTCAGCACCCTAGGGGATGGTGGCACTGAAGCTTTCTTT
cdr3_aa: CVSTLGDGGTEAFF
v_call: TRBV6-1
clone_size: NA
j_call: TRBJ1-1
d_call: NA

cdr3_nt: TGTGCCAGCAGCCCCCCGGGGGTGCCCACCGGGGAGCTGTTTTTT
cdr3_aa: CASSPPGVPTGELFF
v_call: TRBV3-1
clone_size: NA
j_call: TRBJ2-2
d_call: NA

cdr3_nt: TGTGCCAGCAGCTCACTACTAGTCTACGAGCAGTACTTC
cdr3_aa: CASSSLLVYEQYF
v_call: TRBV7-2
clone_size: large
j_call: TRBJ2-7
d_call: NA

cdr3_nt: TGTGCCAGCAGCTTGAGACAGGGAAATGAAAAACTGTTTTTT
cdr3_aa: CASSLRQGNEKLFF
v_call: TRBV5-6
clone_size: NA
j_call: TRBJ1-4
d_call: TRBD1

cdr3_nt: TGTGCCAGCAGTTTCCGGACTAGCGGGAGTGGGAATGAGCAGTTCTTC
cdr3_aa: CASSFRTSGSGNEQFF
v_call: TRBV27
clone_size: few
j_call: TRBJ2-1
d_call: TRBD2

cdr3_nt: TGTGCCAGCAGTGAATTCAAAGGTGGGGCTGGGGCCAACGTCCTGACTTTC
cdr3_aa: CASSEFKGGAGANVLTF
v_call: TRBV25-1
clone_size: large
j_call: TRBJ2-6
d_call: NA

cdr3_nt: TGCGCCAGCAGCGGAGCATTAAGCCGGGACAGGGAAAGAAATCAGCCCCAGCATTTT
cdr3_aa: CASSGALSRDRERNQPQHF
v_call: TRBV5-1
clone_size: NA
j_call: TRBJ1-5
d_call: TRBD1

cdr3_nt: TGTGCCAGCAGTTTTTTGGCACTAGTGGGGGCCAACGTCCTGACTTTC
cdr3_aa: CASSFLALVGANVLTF
v_call: TRBV12-3/TRBV12-4
clone_size: few
j_call: TRBJ2-6
d_call: NA

cdr3_nt: TGTGCCACCAGCAGAACTACGACAGGGGGGGTCTACGAGCAGTACTTC
cdr3_aa: CATSRTTTGGVYEQYF
v_call: TRBV15
clone_size: large
j_call: TRBJ2-7
d_call: TRBD1

cdr3_nt: TGTGCCAGCTGTATTTTTCCGGGAACGAACACCGGGGAGCTGTTTTTT
cdr3_aa: CASCIFPGTNTGELFF
v_call: TRBV11-2
clone_size: few
j_call: TRBJ2-2
d_call: NA

cdr3_nt: TGCAGCGTTGAAGGACAGGGGTTGACAGATACGCAGTATTTT
cdr3_aa: CSVEGQGLTDTQYF
v_call: TRBV29-1
clone_size: large
j_call: TRBJ2-3
d_call: TRBD1

cdr3_nt: TGCGCCAGCAGCCGTATTCCCTACAATGAGCAGTTCTTC
cdr3_aa: CASSRIPYNEQFF
v_call: TRBV4-1
clone_size: few
j_call: TRBJ2-1
d_call: NA